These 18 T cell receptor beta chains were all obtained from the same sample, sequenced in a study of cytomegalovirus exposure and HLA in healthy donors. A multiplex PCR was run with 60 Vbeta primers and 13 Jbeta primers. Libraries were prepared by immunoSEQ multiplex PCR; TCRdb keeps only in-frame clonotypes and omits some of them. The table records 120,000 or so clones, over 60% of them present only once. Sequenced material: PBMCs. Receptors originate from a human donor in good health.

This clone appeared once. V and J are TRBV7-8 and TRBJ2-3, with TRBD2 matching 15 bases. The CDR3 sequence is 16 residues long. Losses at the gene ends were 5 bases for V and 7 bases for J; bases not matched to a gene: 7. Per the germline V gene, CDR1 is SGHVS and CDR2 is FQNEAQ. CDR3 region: CASSMGTSGGLNTQYF. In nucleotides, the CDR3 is TGTGCCAGCAGCATGGGGACTAGCGGGGGGCTAAATACGCAGTATTTT.

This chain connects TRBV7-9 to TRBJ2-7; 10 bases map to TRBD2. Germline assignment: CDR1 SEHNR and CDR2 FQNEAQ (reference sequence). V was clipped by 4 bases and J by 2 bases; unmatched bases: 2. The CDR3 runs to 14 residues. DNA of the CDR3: TGTGCCAGCAGCTCGACTAGCGGGCCCTACGAGCAGTACTTC. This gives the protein CASSSTSGPYEQYF.

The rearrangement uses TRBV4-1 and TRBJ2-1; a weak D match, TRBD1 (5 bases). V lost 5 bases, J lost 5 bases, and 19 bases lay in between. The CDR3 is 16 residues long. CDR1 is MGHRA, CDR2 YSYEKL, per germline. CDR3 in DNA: TGCGCCAGCAGCGAACCGGGCCCCGACAGCCACAATGAGCAGTTCTTC. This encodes CASSEPGPDSHNEQFF.

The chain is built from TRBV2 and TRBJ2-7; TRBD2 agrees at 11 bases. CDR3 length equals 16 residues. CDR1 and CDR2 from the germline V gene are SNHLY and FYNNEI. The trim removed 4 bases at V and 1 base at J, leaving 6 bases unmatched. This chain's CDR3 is CASSGLAGPRSYEQYF. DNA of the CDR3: TGTGCCAGCAGTGGACTAGCGGGGCCAAGGTCCTACGAGCAGTACTTC.

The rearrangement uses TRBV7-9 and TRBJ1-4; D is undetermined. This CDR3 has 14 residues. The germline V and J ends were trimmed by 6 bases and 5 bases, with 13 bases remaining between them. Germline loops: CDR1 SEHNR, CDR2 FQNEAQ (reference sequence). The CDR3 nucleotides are TGTGCCAGCAGTTCGGTGCCCGAGAATGAAAAACTGTTTTTT. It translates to CASSSVPENEKLFF. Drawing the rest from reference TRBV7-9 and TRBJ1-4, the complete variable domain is DTGVSQNPRHKITKRGQNVTFRCDPISEHNRLYWYRQTLGQGPEFLTYFQNEAQLEKSRLLSDRFSAERPKGSFSTLEIQRTEQGDSAMYLCASSSVPENEKLFFGSGTQLSVL.

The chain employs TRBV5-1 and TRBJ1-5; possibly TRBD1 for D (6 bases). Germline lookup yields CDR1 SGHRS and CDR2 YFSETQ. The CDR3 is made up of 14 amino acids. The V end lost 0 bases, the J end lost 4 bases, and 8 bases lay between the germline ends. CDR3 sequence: CASSLDGQNQPQHF. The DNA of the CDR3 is TGCGCCAGCAGCTTGGATGGACAGAATCAGCCCCAGCATTTT.

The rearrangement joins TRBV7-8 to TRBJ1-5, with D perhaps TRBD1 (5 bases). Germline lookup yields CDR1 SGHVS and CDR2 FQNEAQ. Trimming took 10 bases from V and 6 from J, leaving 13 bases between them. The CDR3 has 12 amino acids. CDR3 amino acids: CAIGGGGQPQHF. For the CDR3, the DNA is TGTGCCATCGGCGGGGGGGGTCAGCCCCAGCATTTT.

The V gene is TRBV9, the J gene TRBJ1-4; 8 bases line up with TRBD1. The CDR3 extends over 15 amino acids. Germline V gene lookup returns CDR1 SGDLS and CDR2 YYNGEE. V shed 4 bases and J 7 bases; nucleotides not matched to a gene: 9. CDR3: CASSPQTGASEKLFF. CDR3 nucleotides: TGTGCCAGCAGCCCCCAGACAGGGGCCAGTGAAAAACTGTTTTTT.

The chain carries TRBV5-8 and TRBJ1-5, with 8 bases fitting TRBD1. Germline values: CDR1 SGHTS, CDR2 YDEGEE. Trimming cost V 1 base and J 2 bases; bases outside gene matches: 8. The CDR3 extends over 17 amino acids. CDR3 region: CASSLRAGGIGNQPQHF. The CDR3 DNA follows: TGTGCCAGCAGCTTGAGGGCAGGGGGCATCGGCAATCAGCCCCAGCATTTT.

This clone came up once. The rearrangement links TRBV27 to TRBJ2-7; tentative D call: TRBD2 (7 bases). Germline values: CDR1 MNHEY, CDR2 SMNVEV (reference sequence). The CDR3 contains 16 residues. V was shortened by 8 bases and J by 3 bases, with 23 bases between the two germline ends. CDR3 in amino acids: CASLLSGGQSLYEQYF. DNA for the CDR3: TGTGCCAGCCTACTCTCGGGGGGACAATCTCTCTACGAGCAGTACTTC.

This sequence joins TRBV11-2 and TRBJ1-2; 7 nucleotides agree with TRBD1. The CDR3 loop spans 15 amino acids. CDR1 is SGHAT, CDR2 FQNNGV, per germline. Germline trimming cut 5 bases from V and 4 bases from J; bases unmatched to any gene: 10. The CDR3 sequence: CASSPHADRTYGYTF. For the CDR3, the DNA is TGTGCCAGCAGCCCGCACGCGGACAGGACCTATGGCTACACCTTC.

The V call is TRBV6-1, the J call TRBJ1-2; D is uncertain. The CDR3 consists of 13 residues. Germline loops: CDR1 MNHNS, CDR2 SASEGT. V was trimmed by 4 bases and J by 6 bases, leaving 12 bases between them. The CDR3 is CASSVSGLDGYTF. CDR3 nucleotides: TGTGCCAGCAGTGTATCGGGGTTGGATGGCTACACCTTC.

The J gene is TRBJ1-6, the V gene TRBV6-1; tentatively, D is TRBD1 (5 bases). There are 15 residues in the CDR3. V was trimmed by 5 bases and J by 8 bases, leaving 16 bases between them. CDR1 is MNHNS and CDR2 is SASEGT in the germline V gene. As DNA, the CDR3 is TGTGCCAGCAGTCCAACAGGTCGAGAGGATTCACCCCTCCACTTT. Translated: CASSPTGREDSPLHF.

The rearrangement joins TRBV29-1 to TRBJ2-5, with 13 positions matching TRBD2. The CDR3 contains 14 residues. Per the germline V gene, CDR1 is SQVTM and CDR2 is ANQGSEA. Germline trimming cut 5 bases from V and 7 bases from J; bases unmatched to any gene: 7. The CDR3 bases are TGCAGCGTTACAACTAGCGGGGGGGATTGGACCCAGTACTTC. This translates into CSVTTSGGDWTQYF.

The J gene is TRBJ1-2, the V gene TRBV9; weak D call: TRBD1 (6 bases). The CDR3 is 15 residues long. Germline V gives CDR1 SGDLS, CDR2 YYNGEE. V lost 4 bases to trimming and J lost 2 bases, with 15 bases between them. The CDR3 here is CASSTEDRTNYGYTF. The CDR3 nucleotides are TGTGCCAGCAGCACCGAGGACAGAACAAACTATGGCTACACCTTC.

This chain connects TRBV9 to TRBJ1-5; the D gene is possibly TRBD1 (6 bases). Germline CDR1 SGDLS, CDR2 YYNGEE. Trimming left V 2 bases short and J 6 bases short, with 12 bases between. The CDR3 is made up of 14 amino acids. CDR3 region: CASSVGGAGQPQHF. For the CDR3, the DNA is TGTGCCAGCAGCGTTGGGGGGGCGGGTCAGCCCCAGCATTTT.

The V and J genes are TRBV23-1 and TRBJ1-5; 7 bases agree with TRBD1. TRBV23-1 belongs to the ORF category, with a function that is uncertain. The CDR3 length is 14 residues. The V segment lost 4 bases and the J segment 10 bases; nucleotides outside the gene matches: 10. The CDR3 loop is CASSRSGTVPPQHF. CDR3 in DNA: TGCGCCAGCAGTCGTTCCGGGACAGTGCCTCCCCAGCATTTT.

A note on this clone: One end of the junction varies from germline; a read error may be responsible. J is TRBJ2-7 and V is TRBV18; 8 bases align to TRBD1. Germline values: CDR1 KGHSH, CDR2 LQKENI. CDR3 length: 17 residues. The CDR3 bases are TGTGCCAACTCTCCCGGGACAGGCCTAGCCCGCTCCCACGAGCAGTACTTC. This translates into CANSPGTGLARSHEQYF.